This T cell receptor (beta chain) stems from a study of tumor-infiltrating lymphocytes in primary liver carcinoma. TCR beta cDNA was prepared out of 500 ng total RNA by means of a constant-region primer. Investigators got TCR beta libraries out of three nested multiplex PCR rounds, done with slightly modified ARM-PCR. MiXCR, applied by TCRdb to the multiplex PCR reads, yields one record per CDR3 protein. The sample holds some 51,000 distinct CDR3 sequences, over 65% seen once. Unsorted bulk tissue, roughly 20-32 mg of it, served as the source for co-extraction of RNA and DNA. This sequence originates from a middle-aged man with primary liver carcinoma and hepatitis B virus infection. Sequencing was done on a sample of liver tumor tissue from sampling region 3. Subset in this sample: tumor region T3, left-lateral pole.

In nucleotides, the CDR3 is TGTGCCAGAACCTCGACGCAGGGAGAAGGCTATGGCTACACCTTC. Amino acid sequence: CARTSTQGEGYGYTF. V is TRBV7-2 and J is TRBJ1-2; D perhaps matches TRBD1 (5 bases). The CDR3 spans 15 residues. V was clipped by 9 bases and J by 4 bases, with 21 bases between them. Per germline, CDR1 SGHTA and CDR2 FQGNSA.